This T cell receptor beta chain was obtained from a study of blood T cell repertoires in COVID-19. Study-wide background: Material from acute and convalescent COVID-19 was sourced from the United States, Italy and Spain.

Assay used: immunoSEQ multiplex PCR; TCRdb lists only in-frame clones, some missing. The sample comprises approximately 200,000 clones, 80% to 90% of which are singletons, and roughly 10% rests with the top ten. Germline V gene data show CDR1 as MNHEY and CDR2 as SVGAGI. The CDR3 is 15 residues long. Germline trimming cut 6 bases from V and 5 bases from J; bases unmatched to any gene: 6. The rearrangement links TRBV6-5 to TRBJ2-5, with 13 bases aligning to TRBD2. Sequenced: peripheral blood. The sequence came from a woman over 75 with COVID-19, enrolled during active disease. The CDR3 region has the DNA TGTGCCAGCAGGCCGACTAGCGGGGGGTCGGAGACCCAGTACTTC. Its protein product is CASRPTSGGSETQYF.